This T cell receptor (beta chain) was found in a study of neurological immune-mediated disorders. This clonotype occurred many times. Per germline, CDR1 SGHTA and CDR2 FQGNSA. The CDR3 has 15 amino acids. Trimming took 7 bases from V and 6 from J; bases not matched to a gene: 15. TCRdb reanalysed the 5' RACE reads using MiXCR and keeps one entry per CDR3 protein. Altogether approximately 90,000 distinct CDR3 sequences are present, around 3.4% being singletons, with the ten largest covering 5% to 6.5%. The sequenced sample consisted of PBMCs. This TCR came from a woman aged 18-35 years with multiple sclerosis. This rearrangement joins TRBV7-2 to TRBJ2-7, with 7 nucleotides matching TRBD2. The CDR3 here is CASILSAGWGSEQYF. The DNA of the CDR3 is TGTGCCAGCATCCTCTCAGCGGGATGGGGCAGCGAGCAGTACTTC. Variable domain in full (rest from reference TRBV7-2 and TRBJ2-7): GAGVSQSPSNKVTEKGKDVELRCDPISGHTALYWYRQSLGQGLEFLIYFQGNSAPDKSGLPSDRFSAERTGGSVSTLTIQRTQQEDSAVYLCASILSAGWGSEQYFGPGTRLTVT.